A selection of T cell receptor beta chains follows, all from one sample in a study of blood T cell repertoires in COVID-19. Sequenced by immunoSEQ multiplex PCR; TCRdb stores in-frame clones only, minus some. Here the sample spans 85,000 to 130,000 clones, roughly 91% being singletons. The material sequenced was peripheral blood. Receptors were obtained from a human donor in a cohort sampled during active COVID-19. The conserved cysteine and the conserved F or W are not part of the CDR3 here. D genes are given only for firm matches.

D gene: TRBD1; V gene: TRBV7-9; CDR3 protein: ASSSALRDRGINEQF
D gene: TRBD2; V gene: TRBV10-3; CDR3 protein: AISVAGGFSEQF
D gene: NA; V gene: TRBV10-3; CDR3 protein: ASTPGLIYTDTQY
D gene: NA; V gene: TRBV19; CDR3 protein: ASSITLGRRNYNEQF
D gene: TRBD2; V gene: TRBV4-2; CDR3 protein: ASSQAPISGGPITDTQY
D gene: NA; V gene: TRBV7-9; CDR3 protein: ASSLVGYGYT
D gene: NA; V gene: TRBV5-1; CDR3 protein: ASTRRATDTQY
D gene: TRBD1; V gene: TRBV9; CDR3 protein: ASSPRGLGNQPQH
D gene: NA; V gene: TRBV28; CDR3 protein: ASRSEFRGANGYT
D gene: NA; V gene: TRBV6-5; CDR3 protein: ASSYSRASGSEAF
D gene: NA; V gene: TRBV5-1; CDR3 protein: ASSLDGTPGANVLT
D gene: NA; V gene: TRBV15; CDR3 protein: ATSRDFDSTQH
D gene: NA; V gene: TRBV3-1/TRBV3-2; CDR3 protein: ASSHDLRSVRNGETQY
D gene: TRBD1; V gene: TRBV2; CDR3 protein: ASTPGQGIYEQY
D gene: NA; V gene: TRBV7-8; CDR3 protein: ASLGLGGQPQH
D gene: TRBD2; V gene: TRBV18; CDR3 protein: ASSPQSGEADTQY